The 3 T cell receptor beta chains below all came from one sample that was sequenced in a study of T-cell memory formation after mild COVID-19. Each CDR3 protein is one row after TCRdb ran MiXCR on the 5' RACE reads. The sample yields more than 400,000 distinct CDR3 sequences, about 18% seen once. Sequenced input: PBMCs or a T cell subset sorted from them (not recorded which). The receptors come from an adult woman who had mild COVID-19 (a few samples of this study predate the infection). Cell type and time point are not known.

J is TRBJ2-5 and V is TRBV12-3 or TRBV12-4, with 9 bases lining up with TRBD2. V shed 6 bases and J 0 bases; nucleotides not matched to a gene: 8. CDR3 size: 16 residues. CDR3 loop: CASSSERGAYQETQYF. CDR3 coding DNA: TGTGCCAGCAGCTCAGAGCGGGGGGCCTACCAAGAGACCCAGTACTTC.

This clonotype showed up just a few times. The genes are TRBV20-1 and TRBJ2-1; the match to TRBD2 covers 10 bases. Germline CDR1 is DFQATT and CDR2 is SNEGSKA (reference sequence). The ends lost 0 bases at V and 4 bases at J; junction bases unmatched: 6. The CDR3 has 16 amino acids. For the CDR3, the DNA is TGCAGTGCTAGAGATCTGGCTAGCGGGGGTTACAATGAGCAGTTCTTC. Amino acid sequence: CSARDLASGGYNEQFF.

The CDR3 coding sequence is TGTGCCAGCAGTAGTCCCCAGTCATGGACGACCTCCTACAATGAGCAGTTCTTC. Residues: CASSSPQSWTTSYNEQFF. This chain links TRBV6-2 or TRBV6-3 with TRBJ2-1; D not certain. V gave up 5 bases and J gave up 0 bases, with 20 bases separating them. Germline V lookup: CDR1 MNHEY, CDR2 SVGEGT. This CDR3 region has 18 residues.